This is a list of T cell receptor beta chains from one sample in a study of T cells in Graves' hyperthyroidism and ophthalmopathy. In TCRdb, the multiplex PCR reads were re-called with MiXCR into one record per CDR3 protein. The sample has over 650,000 distinct CDR3 sequences; roughly 15% are singletons. Sequencing was performed on blood. The receptors originated from a man younger than 35 with Graves' hyperthyroidism. Each CDR3 is given with its conserved first and last residue. D genes are given only for firm matches.

d_call	j_call	v_call	cdr3_aa
TRBD1	TRBJ1-2	TRBV10-3	CAIRRTGVRNGYTF
TRBD1	TRBJ2-1	TRBV3-1	CASSQAWGTGVAYNEQFF
TRBD2	TRBJ2-3	TRBV18	CASSPRTSGKGDTQYF
TRBD1	TRBJ2-7	TRBV19	CASSIGPGTGAYEQYF
.	TRBJ2-1	TRBV28	CASQPLVGEQFF
TRBD1	TRBJ1-5	TRBV2	CASQTGTGGFQPQHF
TRBD1	TRBJ1-1	TRBV25-1	CASSEYGRGSSSTEAFF
TRBD1	TRBJ1-2	TRBV20-1	CSARPWTGGYGYTF
.	TRBJ1-3	TRBV28	CASSLGQARNTIYF
.	TRBJ1-1	TRBV5-8	CASSLPGRRVTEAFF
.	TRBJ2-1	TRBV20-1	CSRGGGAAGDEQFF
TRBD2	TRBJ2-7	TRBV5-1	CASSFGGRTSYEQYF
.	TRBJ1-1	TRBV20-1	CSAPPPSGKGTEAFF
TRBD1	TRBJ1-5	TRBV30	CAWSPGTALNQPQHF